This entry features one T cell receptor (beta chain) sequence. Using immunoSEQ multiplex PCR, the repertoire was profiled, and TCRdb retains in-frame clones only, with some absent. Altogether more than 35,000 clones are present, about 88% being singletons, with the ten largest covering around an eighth. This sample is part of a study of sequential checkpoint blockade in melanoma. This CDR3 comprises 17 residues. V was cut by 3 bases and J by 0 bases, with 14 bases left in between. Looked up from germline, CDR1 is LNHDA and CDR2 is SQIVND (reference sequence). Described treatment: randomized to nivolumab then ipilimumab (arm A) or the reverse (arm B).

The source of this sequence is a human donor with melanoma. The sample was CD8+ T cells sorted from blood (inferred from file names), taken from a patient given nivolumab and ipilimumab in sequence. The chain joins TRBV19 to TRBJ2-2; D is perhaps TRBD1 (5 bases). CDR3 protein: CASSIRPGHTNTGELFF. The CDR3 DNA reads TGTGCCAGTAGTATCCGACCCGGACATACGAACACCGGGGAGCTGTTTTTT.